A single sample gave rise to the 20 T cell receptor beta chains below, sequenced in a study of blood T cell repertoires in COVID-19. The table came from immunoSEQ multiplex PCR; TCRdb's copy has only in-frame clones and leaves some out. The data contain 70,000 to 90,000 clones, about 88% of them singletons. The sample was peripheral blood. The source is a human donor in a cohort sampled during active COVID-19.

The CDR3 sequence is CASSYGGLAGDTQYF. DNA for the CDR3: TGTGCCAGCAGTTACGGCGGACTAGCGGGAGATACGCAGTATTTT. The chain has TRBV6-2 or TRBV6-3 and TRBJ2-3; 11 nucleotides line up with TRBD2. Looked up from germline, CDR1 is MNHEY and CDR2 is SVGEGT. The CDR3 length is 15 residues. With V trimmed by 2 bases and J by 5 bases, 3 bases remained unmatched.

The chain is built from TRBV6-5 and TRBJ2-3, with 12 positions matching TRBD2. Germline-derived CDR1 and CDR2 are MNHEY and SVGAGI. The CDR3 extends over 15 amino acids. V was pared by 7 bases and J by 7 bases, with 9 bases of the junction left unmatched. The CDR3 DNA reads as TGTGCCAGCAAGCGACTAGCGGGAGTGGGTTATACGCAGTATTTT. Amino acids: CASKRLAGVGYTQYF.

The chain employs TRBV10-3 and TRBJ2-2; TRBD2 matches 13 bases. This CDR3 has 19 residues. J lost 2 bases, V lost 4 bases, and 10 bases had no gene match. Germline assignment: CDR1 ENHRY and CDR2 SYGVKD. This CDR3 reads CAISGRGRTSGGNTGELFF. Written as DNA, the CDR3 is TGTGCCATCAGTGGCAGGGGAAGGACTAGCGGGGGTAACACCGGGGAGCTGTTTTTT.

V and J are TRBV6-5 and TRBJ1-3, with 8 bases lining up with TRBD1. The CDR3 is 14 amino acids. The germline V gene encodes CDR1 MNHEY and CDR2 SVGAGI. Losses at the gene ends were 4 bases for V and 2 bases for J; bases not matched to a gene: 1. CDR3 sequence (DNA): TGTGCCAGCAGTTGGACAGGGCCTGGAAACACCATATATTTT. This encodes CASSWTGPGNTIYF.

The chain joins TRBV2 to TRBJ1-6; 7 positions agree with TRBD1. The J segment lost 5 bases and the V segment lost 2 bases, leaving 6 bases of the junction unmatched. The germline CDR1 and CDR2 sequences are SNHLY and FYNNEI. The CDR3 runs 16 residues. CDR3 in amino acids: CASSEKGGENNSPLHF. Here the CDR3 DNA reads TGTGCCAGCAGTGAAAAAGGGGGCGAAAATAATTCACCCCTCCACTTT. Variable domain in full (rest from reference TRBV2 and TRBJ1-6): EPEVTQTPSHQVTQMGQEVILRCVPISNHLYFYWYRQILGQKVEFLVSFYNNEISEKSEIFDDQFSVERPDGSNFTLKIRSTKLEDSAMYFCASSEKGGENNSPLHFGNGTRLTVT.

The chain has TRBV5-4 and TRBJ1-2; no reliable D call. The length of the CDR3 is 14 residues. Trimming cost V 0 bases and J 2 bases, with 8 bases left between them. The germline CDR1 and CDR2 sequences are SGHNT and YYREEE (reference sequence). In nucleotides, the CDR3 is TGTGCCAGCAGCTTGGACAGCAACAACTATGGCTACACCTTC. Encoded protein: CASSLDSNNYGYTF.

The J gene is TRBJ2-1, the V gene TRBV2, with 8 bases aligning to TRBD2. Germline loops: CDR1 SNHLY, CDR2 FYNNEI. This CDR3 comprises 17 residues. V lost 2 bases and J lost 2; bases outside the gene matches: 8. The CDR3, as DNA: TGTGCCAGCAGTGAAAGGGCTAGCGGGTCCACCTACAATGAGCAGTTCTTC. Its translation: CASSERASGSTYNEQFF.

The CDR3, as DNA: TGTGCCAGCAGTGACTCGAAGGGGTATTCCTATAATTCACCCCTCCACTTT. It is translated as CASSDSKGYSYNSPLHF. The chain has TRBV6-4 and TRBJ1-6; perhaps TRBD1 as D (5 bases). This CDR3 comprises 17 residues. The germline CDR1 and CDR2 sequences are MRHNA and SNTAGT. Trimming removed 0 bases at V and 1 base at J, with 10 bases between.

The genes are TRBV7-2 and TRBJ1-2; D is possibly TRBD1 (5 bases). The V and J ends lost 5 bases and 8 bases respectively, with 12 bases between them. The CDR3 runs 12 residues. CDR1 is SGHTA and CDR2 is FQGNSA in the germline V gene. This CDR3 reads CASSQAGYGYTF. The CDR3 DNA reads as TGTGCCAGCAGCCAAGCAGGGTACGGCTACACCTTC.

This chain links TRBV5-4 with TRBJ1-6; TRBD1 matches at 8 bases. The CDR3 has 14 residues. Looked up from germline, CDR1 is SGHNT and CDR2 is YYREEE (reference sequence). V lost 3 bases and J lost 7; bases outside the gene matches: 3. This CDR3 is CASSSTGVNSPLHF. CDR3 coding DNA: TGTGCCAGCAGCTCGACAGGGGTGAATTCACCCCTCCACTTT.

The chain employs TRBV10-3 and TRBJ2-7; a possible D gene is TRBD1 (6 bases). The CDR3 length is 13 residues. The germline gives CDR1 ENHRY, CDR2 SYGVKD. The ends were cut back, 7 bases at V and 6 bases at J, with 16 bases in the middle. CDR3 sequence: CAITGDTLGEQYF. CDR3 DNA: TGTGCCATCACCGGGGACACTCTCGGCGAGCAGTACTTC.

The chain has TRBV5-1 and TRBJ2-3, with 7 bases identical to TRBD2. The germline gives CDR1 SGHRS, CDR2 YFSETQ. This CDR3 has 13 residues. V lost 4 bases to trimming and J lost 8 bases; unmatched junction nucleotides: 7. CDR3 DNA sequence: TGCGCCAGCAGCCCCGGGGAGGGTGGTACGCAGTATTTT. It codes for CASSPGEGGTQYF.

CDR3 loop: CAGGWGGPTGELFF. CDR3 in DNA: TGTGCCGGAGGTTGGGGGGGGCCCACCGGGGAGCTGTTTTTT. The chain joins TRBV2 to TRBJ2-2, with D possibly being TRBD2 (7 bases). The V gene lost 11 bases and the J gene lost 4 bases, with 17 bases spanning the gap. Germline V gene lookup returns CDR1 SNHLY and CDR2 FYNNEI. This CDR3 is built from 14 residues.

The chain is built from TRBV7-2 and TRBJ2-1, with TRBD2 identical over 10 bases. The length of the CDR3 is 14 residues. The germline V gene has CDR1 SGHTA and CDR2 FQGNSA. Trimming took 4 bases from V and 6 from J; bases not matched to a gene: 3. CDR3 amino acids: CASSSRLAGNEQFF. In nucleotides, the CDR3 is TGTGCCAGCAGCTCCCGACTAGCGGGCAATGAGCAGTTCTTC.

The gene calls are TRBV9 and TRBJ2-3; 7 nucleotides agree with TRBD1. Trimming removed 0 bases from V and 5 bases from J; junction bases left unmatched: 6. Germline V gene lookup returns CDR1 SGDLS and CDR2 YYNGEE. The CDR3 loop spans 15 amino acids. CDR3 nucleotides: TGTGCCAGCAGCGTAGAGGGGGCGAGGGAAGATACGCAGTATTTT. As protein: CASSVEGAREDTQYF.

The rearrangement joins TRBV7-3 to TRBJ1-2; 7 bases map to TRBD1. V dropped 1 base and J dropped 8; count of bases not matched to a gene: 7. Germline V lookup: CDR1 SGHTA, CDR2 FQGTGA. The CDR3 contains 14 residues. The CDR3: CASSLKLTGEGYTF. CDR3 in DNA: TGTGCCAGCAGCTTAAAGCTCACAGGGGAAGGCTACACCTTC.

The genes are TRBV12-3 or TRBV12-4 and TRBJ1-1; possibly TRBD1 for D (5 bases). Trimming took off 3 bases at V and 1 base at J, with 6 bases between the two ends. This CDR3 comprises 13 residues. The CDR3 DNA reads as TGTGCCAGCAGTTTGGGGGGGAACACTGAAGCTTTCTTT. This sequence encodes CASSLGGNTEAFF.

The DNA of the CDR3 is TGTGCCAGCAGTGATGAGGGACTAGCGGGAGGGAGAACAGATACGCAGTATTTT. Translation: CASSDEGLAGGRTDTQYF. The gene calls are TRBV2 and TRBJ2-3, with 16 bases fitting TRBD2. Germline CDR1 SNHLY, CDR2 FYNNEI. V was clipped by 3 bases and J by 3 bases; unmatched bases: 6. CDR3 length: 18 amino acids.

The CDR3 sequence: CASSLAGLYEQYF. CDR3 DNA sequence: TGTGCCAGCAGCTTAGCTGGGCTCTACGAGCAGTACTTC. This rearrangement joins TRBV7-8 to TRBJ2-7, with no clear D. In germline, CDR1 is SGHVS, CDR2 FQNEAQ. Trimming took 0 bases from V and 3 from J, leaving 6 bases between them. CDR3 size: 13 residues.

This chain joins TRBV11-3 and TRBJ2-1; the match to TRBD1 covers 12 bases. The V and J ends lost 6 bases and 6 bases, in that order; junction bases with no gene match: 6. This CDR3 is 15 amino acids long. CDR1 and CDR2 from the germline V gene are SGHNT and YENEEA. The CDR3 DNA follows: TGTGCCAGCAGTACAGGGACAGGGGGCTTCAATGAGCAGTTCTTC. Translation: CASSTGTGGFNEQFF.